This TCR beta chain was sequenced during a study of shared clonotypes between healthy human individuals. For the study at large: The donors, a couple of women and a few men, were aged 18 to 49.

Germline CDR1 reads SNHLY; CDR2 reads FYNNEI. This CDR3 has 15 residues. V lost 6 bases to trimming and J lost 6 bases; unmatched junction nucleotides: 9. Repertoires were generated with immunoSEQ multiplex PCR, while TCRdb's copy carries only in-frame clones and drops some. The sample has some 240,000 clones, approximately 65% seen once. What was sequenced was memory CD4+ T cells sorted from blood. As for subset: CD45RA-negative fraction. This TCR was recovered from a young man in good health. The rearrangement uses TRBV2 and TRBJ2-1, with 9 bases aligning to TRBD1. CDR3 in amino acids: CASRDRDRVRNEQFF. The CDR3 DNA reads TGTGCCAGCAGGGACCGGGACAGGGTCCGCAATGAGCAGTTCTTC.